One and the same sample provided the 20 T cell receptor beta chains below, sequenced in a study of tumor and adjacent non-tumor tissue in lung cancer. No cell sorting was done before RNA was extracted from the tissue. This non-tumor lung sample came from over 3 cm beyond the tumor edge. A modified ARM-PCR protocol with three rounds of nested PCR amplified TCRbeta. TCRdb reprocessed the multiplex PCR reads with MiXCR, giving one entry per CDR3 protein. Altogether about 98,000 distinct CDR3 sequences are present, roughly 80% being singletons, with the ten largest covering 30%. The source material was distant non-tumor lung tissue. The receptors here all came from a man in his sixties with small cell lung cancer.

Comments on this clonotype: The CDR3 does not close with the conserved phenylalanine or tryptophan, likely indicating a read error. The CDR3 is CASTEAGNSHEQYL. CDR3 coding DNA: TGTGCCAGCACCGAGGCGGGGAACTCCCACGAGCAGTACTTA. The V and J genes are TRBV6-2 or TRBV6-3 and TRBJ2-7, with D possibly being TRBD2 (6 bases). Looked up from germline, CDR1 is MNHEY and CDR2 is SVGEGT. The CDR3 contains 14 residues.

As DNA, the CDR3 is TGTGCCGTTAGAGGGGATCCTTATAATTCACCCCTCCACTTT. This encodes CAVRGDPYNSPLHF. The chain recombines TRBV10-3 with TRBJ1-6; maybe TRBD1 (5 bases). The germline V gene has CDR1 ENHRY and CDR2 SYGVKD. The CDR3 loop spans 14 amino acids. The V and J ends lost 11 bases and 4 bases respectively, with 15 bases between them.

Ten or more counts support this clonotype. This chain connects TRBV5-1 to TRBJ2-5; no clear D gene. Trimming stripped 5 bases from V and 2 bases from J, with 10 bases between. CDR1 and CDR2 from the germline V gene are SGHRS and YFSETQ. The CDR3 spans 13 residues. The CDR3 loop is CASRRVEQETQYF. DNA of the CDR3: TGCGCCAGCAGAAGGGTTGAACAAGAGACCCAGTACTTC.

Concerning this clonotype itself: The final CDR3 position lacks the conserved phenylalanine or tryptophan, pointing to a likely read error. The chain combines TRBV11-3 with TRBJ2-1; 8 positions agree with TRBD2. The CDR3 runs to 17 residues. The germline V gene encodes CDR1 SGHNT and CDR2 YENEEA. CDR3 bases: TGTGCCGGCAGCTCGGGACTAGTGGGAGGGCCCTACAATGAGCAGTTCCTC. As protein: CAGSSGLVGGPYNEQFL.

This chain uses TRBV20-1 with TRBJ1-6; 11 bases line up with TRBD1. Trimming took 4 bases from V and 19 from J; bases not matched to a gene: 21. Germline CDR1 and CDR2: DFQATT and SNEGSKA (reference sequence). This CDR3 is built from 16 residues. The CDR3 coding sequence is TGCAGTGCTACGGAGACAGGGACAGGGGGATTTTCACGCCTTCACTTT. This sequence encodes CSATETGTGGFSRLHF.

Note on this clonotype: One junction end disagrees with the germline gene, perhaps due to a read error. CDR3 sequence reads: CASSQGHREELFF. The CDR3 nucleotides read TGCGCCAGCAGCCAGGGACACCGGGAAGAACTGTTTTTC. The chain combines TRBV5-1 with TRBJ1-4; D possibly corresponds to TRBD1 (6 bases). The germline V gene encodes CDR1 SGHRS and CDR2 YFSETQ. This CDR3 region has 13 residues.

A note on this clonotype: Germline and junction disagree at one end, which may indicate a read error. CDR3: CASSSEGDTEAFF. CDR3 bases: TGTGCCAGCAGCTCGGAGGGAGACACTGAGGCTTTCTTT. The chain is built from TRBV11-1 and TRBJ1-1; D uncertain. The CDR3 is 13 residues long. CDR1 is SGHAT, CDR2 FQDESV, per germline (reference sequence).

Comment on this clonotype: Relative to the germline gene, one junction end is altered; a read error may explain this. V is TRBV12-3 or TRBV12-4 and J is TRBJ2-2; D unresolved. This CDR3 has 13 residues. The CDR3 DNA sequence: TGTGCCAGTAGTTTTGTAAGAATCGGGGAGCTGTTTTTT. It specifies CASSFVRIGELFF.

This clonotype appeared a few times. Because it lacks the conserved phenylalanine or tryptophan at the end, this CDR3 is likely a read error. The CDR3 region has the DNA TGTGCTAGCAGTTTACGGTCTAGCGGGTACAATGAGCAGTTCTCC. Protein sequence: CASSLRSSGYNEQFS. V gene TRBV12-3 or TRBV12-4 combines with J gene TRBJ2-1, with 8 nucleotides matching TRBD2. CDR3 length: 15 amino acids.

Details on this clonotype: No conserved phenylalanine or tryptophan is present at the end of the CDR3, so a read error is the likely explanation. The genes are TRBV4-2 and TRBJ2-2; TRBD1 matches at 7 bases. Per the germline V gene, CDR1 is LGHNA and CDR2 is YNFKEQ. The CDR3 has 16 residues. Unmatched junction bases numbered 14, after V lost 9 bases and J lost 4 bases. CDR3 nucleotide sequence: TGTGCCAGGAGTCCTTATGGGACAGAGGGCACCGGGGAGCTGTTTTAT. As protein: CARSPYGTEGTGELFY.

Turning to this clonotype: This CDR3 fails to terminate in the conserved phenylalanine or tryptophan, so it likely reflects a read error. The chain recombines TRBV11-2 with TRBJ2-1, with TRBD2 as a possible D gene (6 bases). The CDR3 sequence is 15 residues long. Germline assignment: CDR1 SGHAT and CDR2 FQNNGV. The CDR3: CASNLSGRDHGEQFL. DNA of the CDR3: TGTGCCAGCAACTTATCGGGGCGGGATCACGGTGAGCAGTTCTTA.

The rearrangement joins TRBV6-2 or TRBV6-3 to TRBJ2-6; D unresolved. The CDR3 runs to 16 residues. Trimming took off 7 bases at V and 6 bases at J, with 19 bases between the two ends. Looked up from germline, CDR1 is MNHEY and CDR2 is SVGEGT. CDR3 residues: CASKHQVSAVANVLTF. The CDR3 DNA is TGTGCCAGCAAACACCAAGTATCGGCTGTGGCCAACGTCCTGACTTTC.

The rearrangement uses TRBV6-2 or TRBV6-3 and TRBJ2-7; 12 bases line up with TRBD2. The CDR3 has 15 amino acids. Germline lookup yields CDR1 MNHEY and CDR2 SVGEGT. Losses at the gene ends were 2 bases for V and 10 bases for J; bases not matched to a gene: 9. The chain's CDR3 is CASSYGGLAGSEQYV. Here the CDR3 DNA reads TGTGCCAGCAGTTACGGAGGACTAGCGGGAAGCGAACAGTACGTC.

On this clonotype: The junction does not match germline at one end; this may be a read error. This chain links TRBV4-1 with TRBJ2-2; 12 bases align to TRBD2. The germline V gene encodes CDR1 MGHRA and CDR2 YSYEKL. The CDR3 sequence is 17 residues long. The CDR3 nucleotides are TGCGGCAGCAGCTCCCGGACTAGCGGGACGAACTCCGGGGAGCTGTTTTTC. Residues: CGSSSRTSGTNSGELFF.

A word on this clonotype: A read error may account for a junction end that differs from germline. The gene calls are TRBV12-3 or TRBV12-4 and TRBJ2-2; D may be TRBD2 (5 bases). The CDR3 runs to 15 residues. Here the CDR3 DNA reads TGTGCCAGCAGTATCTCTGGGTCAGACACCGGGGAGCTGTTTTTC. This encodes CASSISGSDTGELFF.

Points on this clonotype: Compared with germline, one end of the junction differs, possibly owing to a read error. This rearrangement joins TRBV5-6 to TRBJ2-3; D might be TRBD1 or TRBD2, each matching 5 bases. The CDR3 consists of 15 residues. Germline values: CDR1 SGHDT, CDR2 YYEEEE. CDR3 coding DNA: TGTGCCAGCAGCCTGGGACGGAGAAACACATATACGCAGTATTTT. The encoded protein is CASSLGRRNTYTQYF.

About this clonotype: Here the CDR3 omits its conserved ending phenylalanine or tryptophan, so a read error is the likely source. The chain has TRBV4-1 and TRBJ2-7; D ambiguous. With 6 bases removed from V and 3 bases from J, the gap between germline ends came to 12 bases. This CDR3 contains 13 residues. Germline V gives CDR1 MGHRA, CDR2 YSYEKL. CDR3 nucleotide sequence: TGCGCCAGCAGTTTCGATAGGCTCTACGAGCAGTACTAC. Amino acid sequence: CASSFDRLYEQYY.

This chain joins TRBV5-4 and TRBJ2-7, with D hard to call. V lost 4 bases and J 5 bases, leaving 19 bases between the germline ends. Germline loops: CDR1 SGHNT, CDR2 YYREEE (reference sequence). The CDR3 is 15 residues long. For the CDR3, the DNA is TGTGCCAGCAGCCGCCAGACAATGGGTTCCCACGAGCAGTACTTC. Protein sequence: CASSRQTMGSHEQYF.

Remarks on this clonotype: The final CDR3 position lacks the conserved phenylalanine or tryptophan, pointing to a likely read error. This chain joins TRBV13 and TRBJ1-6; D not certain. Germline V gene data show CDR1 as PRHDT and CDR2 as FYEKMQ (reference sequence). The V gene lost 9 bases and the J gene lost 0 bases, with 18 bases spanning the gap. The CDR3 has 17 amino acids. The CDR3 sequence is CASSQYDGSSYNSPLHI. As DNA, the CDR3 is TGTGCCAGTAGCCAATACGACGGAAGCTCCTATAATTCACCCCTCCACATT.

Points on this clonotype: Since a much larger clone is just one base distant, this may be a read error. V and J are TRBV20-1 and TRBJ1-2; D may be TRBD1 (5 bases). The CDR3 length is 13 residues. Germline lookup yields CDR1 DFQATT and CDR2 SNEGSKA (reference sequence). The CDR3 coding sequence is TGCACTGCTAGCGCACAGGCGGTTTATGGCTACACCTTC. Amino acid sequence: CTASAQAVYGYTF.